Each of the 18 T cell receptor beta chains below was sequenced from the same sample in a study of blood T cells in healthy people across ages. A second roughly 6 to 11 cycle PCR used barcoded and J-beta primers. TCRdb independently ran MiXCR on the 5' RACE reads; one entry per CDR3 protein. The sample contains about 1.8 million distinct CDR3 sequences, approximately 50% of which appear only once. The sample comprised blood. All receptors derive from a woman in her forties in good health.

V and J are TRBV7-2 and TRBJ2-7, with D perhaps matching TRBD1 (6 bases). Germline CDR1 reads SGHTA; CDR2 reads FQGNSA. The CDR3 runs to 16 residues. Between the trimmed V and J ends, which lost 1 base and 7 bases, there was a span of 20 bases. CDR3 DNA sequence: TGTGCCAGCAGCTTAGTATGGGCCAGGGGTGACAATGAGCAGTACTTC. It is translated as CASSLVWARGDNEQYF.

The CDR3 spells CATRRGGSDTQYF. CDR3 sequence (DNA): TGTGCCACCCGTAGGGGGGGGTCGGATACGCAGTATTTT. The chain recombines TRBV12-3 or TRBV12-4 with TRBJ2-3; a possible D gene is TRBD2 (7 bases). V was cut by 10 bases and J by 6 bases, with 17 bases left in between. The CDR3 spans 13 residues.

The V gene is TRBV6-1, the J gene TRBJ2-3; D is tentatively TRBD1 or TRBD2 (5 bases each). The germline V and J ends were trimmed by 4 bases and 14 bases, with 16 bases remaining between them. This CDR3 has 12 amino acids. Germline V gene sequence: CDR1 MNHNS, CDR2 SASEGT. The CDR3 region is CASSVGESARYF. CDR3 sequence (DNA): TGTGCCAGCAGTGTGGGGGAATCGGCTAGGTATTTT.

The J gene is TRBJ2-3, the V gene TRBV7-2; D remains unclear. Germline CDR1 is SGHTA and CDR2 is FQGNSA. V was shortened by 7 bases and J by 2 bases, with 10 bases between the two germline ends. This CDR3 contains 13 residues. The DNA of the CDR3 is TGTGCCAGCACCTCGAGGCTCACAGATACGCAGTATTTT. Translated, it gives CASTSRLTDTQYF.

This clonotype showed up just a few times. The chain combines TRBV7-9 with TRBJ2-7; weak D call: TRBD2 (6 bases). CDR3 length: 14 amino acids. CDR1 SEHNR and CDR2 FQNEAQ come from the germline V gene (reference sequence). Trimming left V 1 base short and J 5 bases short, with 12 bases between. In DNA, the CDR3 is TGTGCCAGCAGCTTAGAACGGGGGAGCGACGAGCAGTACTTC. It codes for CASSLERGSDEQYF.

This chain joins TRBV12-3 or TRBV12-4 and TRBJ2-5; the D is unclear. V lost 0 bases, J lost 2 bases, and 19 bases lay in between. This CDR3 contains 18 residues. The CDR3 spells CASSLALGSGPIQETQYF. As DNA, the CDR3 is TGTGCCAGCAGTTTAGCGTTAGGTTCAGGACCGATTCAAGAGACCCAGTACTTC.

As DNA, the CDR3 is TGCGCCAGCAGCGCCCCGGGACAGGGGGATCGTGGCTACACCTTC. Translated, it gives CASSAPGQGDRGYTF. The rearrangement links TRBV5-1 to TRBJ1-2, with 11 bases identical to TRBD1. This CDR3 has 15 amino acids. Germline V gene data show CDR1 as SGHRS and CDR2 as YFSETQ. With V trimmed by 4 bases and J by 7 bases, 9 bases remained unmatched. The complete variable domain, with remaining parts taken from reference TRBV5-1 and TRBJ1-2, reads KAGVTQTPRYLIKTRGQQVTLSCSPISGHRSVSWYQQTPGQGLQFLFEYFSETQRNKGNFPGRFSGRQFSNSRSEMNVSTLELGDSALYLCASSAPGQGDRGYTFGSGTRLTVV.

The J gene is TRBJ2-2, the V gene TRBV4-1; 12 bases align to TRBD2. The V gene end was trimmed by 1 base and the J gene end by 6 bases; junction bases not matched to a gene: 9. The germline V gene has CDR1 MGHRA and CDR2 YSYEKL. This CDR3 has 18 amino acids. The CDR3 is CASSQVLAGGLEAGELFF. The CDR3 coding sequence is TGCGCCAGCAGCCAAGTTCTAGCGGGGGGGCTCGAGGCCGGGGAGCTGTTTTTT.

Only a few counts were recorded for this clonotype. The V gene is TRBV4-3, the J gene TRBJ2-3; 8 nucleotides agree with TRBD1. J lost 4 bases, V lost 1 base, and 4 bases had no gene match. CDR3 size: 15 residues. From germline, CDR1 is LGHNA and CDR2 YSLEER. Here the CDR3 DNA reads TGCGCCAGCAGCCAAGCCCTGGGACAGGCAGATACGCAGTATTTT. This sequence encodes CASSQALGQADTQYF.

This clonotype was recorded only once. This chain joins TRBV4-3 and TRBJ1-3, with 9 bases lining up with TRBD1. The CDR3 runs 18 residues. Trimming cost V 4 bases and J 1 base; bases outside gene matches: 11. Germline V gene sequence: CDR1 LGHNA, CDR2 YSLEER. CDR3: CASSLTRTGAASGNTIYF. As DNA, the CDR3 is TGCGCCAGCAGCCTCACCAGGACAGGGGCAGCTTCTGGAAACACCATATATTTT.

This clonotype has only a few counts. V and J are TRBV4-3 and TRBJ1-2, with D tentatively TRBD1 (5 bases). With 1 base removed from V and 0 bases from J, the gap between germline ends came to 15 bases. The CDR3 spans 17 residues. Per the germline V gene, CDR1 is LGHNA and CDR2 is YSLEER. The CDR3: CASSQVWGGPSNYGYTF. For the CDR3, the DNA is TGCGCCAGCAGCCAAGTTTGGGGCGGGCCCTCTAACTATGGCTACACCTTC.

The chain couples TRBV7-9 to TRBJ2-3; 10 bases fit TRBD2. V dropped 4 bases and J dropped 5; count of bases not matched to a gene: 6. Per germline, CDR1 SEHNR and CDR2 FQNEAQ (reference sequence). This CDR3 comprises 15 residues. In nucleotides, the CDR3 is TGTGCCAGCAGCTCCAGCGGGGGGGTGGAAGATACGCAGTATTTT. Its translation: CASSSSGGVEDTQYF.

This clonotype occurred a few times. The V call is TRBV20-1, the J call TRBJ2-7; D is perhaps TRBD1 (6 bases). Germline CDR1 DFQATT, CDR2 SNEGSKA (reference sequence). The V and J ends lost 6 bases and 2 bases respectively, with 11 bases between them. CDR3 length: 12 amino acids. CDR3 residues: CSATDSTYEQYF. DNA of the CDR3: TGCAGTGCAACGGACAGCACCTACGAGCAGTACTTC.

This clonotype was recorded a few times. V is TRBV7-9 and J is TRBJ2-1; 8 bases agree with TRBD1. Germline CDR1 SEHNR, CDR2 FQNEAQ (reference sequence). The CDR3 has 16 amino acids. Losses at the gene ends were 5 bases for V and 2 bases for J; bases not matched to a gene: 8. The CDR3 DNA reads TGTGCCAGCAGCCACCGATCGGGACAGGCCTACAATGAGCAGTTCTTC. Translated, it gives CASSHRSGQAYNEQFF.

CDR3 coding DNA: TGTGCCAGCAGCTTAAGTGTAGGGGAACGGGTTAATTCACCCCTCCACTTT. Translated, it gives CASSLSVGERVNSPLHF. This chain joins TRBV7-6 and TRBJ1-6; weak D call: TRBD1 (5 bases). V lost 2 bases and J 6 bases, leaving 17 bases between the germline ends. This CDR3 spans 17 amino acids. Per germline, CDR1 SGHVS and CDR2 FNYEAQ.

This clonotype was seen only a few times. This chain connects TRBV7-2 to TRBJ2-1, with D perhaps matching TRBD1 or TRBD2 (6 bases each). Germline loops: CDR1 SGHTA, CDR2 FQGNSA. Trimming shortened V by 1 base and J by 8 bases, and 15 bases separated the two germline ends. CDR3 size: 15 residues. The CDR3 DNA reads TGTGCCAGCAGCTTAGTCCGGGGGCAAGAACATGAGCAGTTCTTC. It translates to CASSLVRGQEHEQFF.

CDR3 sequence: CSARQGLAGRTQYF. The CDR3 nucleotides are TGCAGTGCTAGACAGGGACTAGCGGGGAGGACCCAGTACTTC. V gene TRBV20-1 combines with J gene TRBJ2-5; TRBD2 matches 13 bases. V dropped 2 bases and J dropped 7; count of bases not matched to a gene: 4. CDR1 and CDR2 (germline): DFQATT, SNEGSKA (reference sequence). The CDR3 runs 14 residues.

In its sample, this clonotype was seen a few times. This chain connects TRBV6-1 to TRBJ2-5, with 11 bases aligning to TRBD2. Per the germline V gene, CDR1 is MNHNS and CDR2 is SASEGT. V dropped 0 bases and J dropped 9; count of bases not matched to a gene: 18. The CDR3 length is 19 residues. CDR3 nucleotides: TGTGCCAGCAGTGAAGCGCAGATATCGCGACTAGCGGGGATAGGGTCCCAGTACTTC. It encodes CASSEAQISRLAGIGSQYF.